Listed here are 22 T cell receptor beta chains from one sample, sequenced in a study of Tregs in tolerant kidney transplant recipients. Mixed chimerism was transient after nonmyeloablative marrow transplants from related graft donors. TCRdb keeps only in-frame clones here, not all; method: immunoSEQ multiplex PCR. The table shows approximately 90,000 clones, with 93% occurring only once. Sequenced material: CD4+ T cells from blood (PBMCs), taken 12 months after the transplant. The receptors derive from a human patient who received a combined kidney and bone marrow transplant. Some T cells could come from the graft donor.

In this sample, this clone turned up once. The rearrangement joins TRBV5-6 to TRBJ2-5, with 7 positions matching TRBD1. Germline V CDR1 and CDR2: SGHDT, YYEEEE. The V gene end was trimmed by 3 bases and the J gene end by 0 bases; junction bases not matched to a gene: 5. There are 15 residues in the CDR3. The CDR3 protein is CASSSLGQHQETQYF. For the CDR3, the DNA is TGTGCCAGCAGCTCCTTGGGACAGCACCAAGAGACCCAGTACTTC. The full variable domain, its missing parts supplied by reference TRBV5-6 and TRBJ2-5, is DAGVTQSPTHLIKTRGQQVTLRCSPKSGHDTVSWYQQALGQGPQFIFQYYEEEERQRGNFPDRFSGHQFPNYSSELNVNALLLGDSALYLCASSSLGQHQETQYFGPGTRLLVL.

The chain employs TRBV30 and TRBJ2-1; 9 bases agree with TRBD2. V was clipped by 5 bases and J by 8 bases; unmatched bases: 7. The CDR3 is 13 residues long. In germline, CDR1 is GTSNPN, CDR2 SVGIG (reference sequence). CDR3 sequence: CAWRRGGADEQFF. The CDR3 nucleotides are TGTGCCTGGCGCCGCGGGGGGGCAGATGAGCAGTTCTTC.

This sequence joins TRBV9 and TRBJ2-1; 9 nucleotides match TRBD1. The CDR3 totals 15 residues. In germline, CDR1 is SGDLS, CDR2 YYNGEE. J lost 2 bases, V lost 3 bases, and 3 bases had no gene match. This CDR3 is CASSDRGLTYNEQFF. CDR3 in DNA: TGTGCCAGCAGCGACAGGGGGCTCACCTACAATGAGCAGTTCTTC.

With respect to this clone: The sample contains more than one DNA sequence encoding this CDR3. V gene TRBV21-1 combines with J gene TRBJ1-1; the table's D call of TRBD1 was not tested on the DNA. TRBV21-1 is listed as a pseudogene. The CDR3 has 15 residues. The CDR3 DNA reads as TGTGCCAGCAGCCTAAGGGACAGGGCGGACACCGAAGCTTTCTTT. Translating gives CASSLRDRADTEAFF.

The chain has TRBV14 and TRBJ2-5; tentative D call: TRBD2 (6 bases). The J call is doubtful: the DNA matches TRBJ2-7 better. This CDR3 has 16 amino acids. The germline V gene has CDR1 SGHDN and CDR2 FVKESK. The chain's CDR3 is CASSQVGGQTLLEQYF. Written as DNA, the CDR3 is TGTGCCAGCAGCCAAGTCGGAGGGCAAACTCTCCTCGAGCAGTACTTC.

CDR3 amino acids: CASSLSGVTYEQYF. CDR3 DNA: TGCGCCAGCAGCTTAAGCGGGGTGACCTACGAGCAGTACTTC. The chain combines TRBV5-1 with TRBJ2-5; 7 bases line up with TRBD2. The DNA end lines up better with TRBJ2-7; the J call may be wrong. CDR1 and CDR2 (germline): SGHRS, YFSETQ. The CDR3 length is 14 residues.

The chain joins TRBV7-8 to TRBJ1-1; a weak D match, TRBD1 (5 bases). Trimming took 2 bases from V and 5 from J, leaving 15 bases between them. The CDR3 is 15 amino acids. Germline V gene data show CDR1 as SGHVS and CDR2 as FQNEAQ. The CDR3 DNA reads as TGTGCCAGCAGCTTATTTGGGGCCTTAGAAACTGAAGCTTTCTTT. Its protein is CASSLFGALETEAFF.

J is TRBJ2-1 and V is TRBV7-9; 9 nucleotides line up with TRBD2. Unmatched junction bases numbered 10, after V lost 7 bases and J lost 6 bases. Germline-derived CDR1 and CDR2 are SEHNR and FQNEAQ (reference sequence). The CDR3 has 15 amino acids. CDR3 coding DNA: TGTGCCAGCAACCGAGCGGGAGGATTGATCAATGAGCAGTTCTTC. Translated, it gives CASNRAGGLINEQFF.

The rearrangement uses TRBV15 and TRBJ2-7; TRBD1 agrees at 10 bases. Germline V lookup: CDR1 LNHNV, CDR2 YYDKDF (reference sequence). CDR3 size: 16 residues. J was trimmed by 5 bases and V by 0 bases; bases with no gene match: 7. Here the CDR3 reads CATSRDPGTGDHEQYF. The CDR3 DNA sequence: TGTGCCACCAGCAGAGATCCGGGGACAGGGGACCACGAGCAGTACTTC.

The chain couples TRBV10-3 to TRBJ2-3, with unresolved D. Trimming shortened V by 0 bases and J by 1 base, and 11 bases separated the two germline ends. There are 16 residues in the CDR3. CDR1 and CDR2 (germline): ENHRY, SYGVKD. This CDR3 is CAISESIAGGTDTQYF. CDR3 nucleotide sequence: TGTGCCATCAGTGAGTCGATAGCTGGCGGCACAGATACGCAGTATTTT.

The V and J genes are TRBV7-9 and TRBJ2-7, with 8 positions matching TRBD1. V was clipped by 7 bases and J by 3 bases; unmatched bases: 11. From germline, CDR1 is SEHNR and CDR2 FQNEAQ (reference sequence). This CDR3 spans 15 amino acids. This CDR3 reads CASTLRRDRNYEQYF. The CDR3 nucleotides are TGTGCCAGCACCCTACGCAGGGACAGGAACTACGAGCAGTACTTC.

This sequence joins TRBV13 and TRBJ2-2, with 7 bases that match TRBD1. Germline V lookup: CDR1 PRHDT, CDR2 FYEKMQ (reference sequence). The CDR3 runs 17 residues. Trimming took 5 bases from V and 0 from J; bases not matched to a gene: 9. CDR3 in amino acids: CASSRWDSPSNTGELFF. The CDR3 DNA follows: TGTGCCAGCAGCCGTTGGGACAGCCCTTCGAACACCGGGGAGCTGTTTTTT.

The chain joins TRBV7-3 to TRBJ1-2; the D gene is possibly TRBD1 (5 bases). The CDR3 loop spans 17 amino acids. The V gene's germline CDR1 is SGHTA and CDR2 FQGTGA. The V end was cut by 6 bases, the J end by 7 bases, with 27 bases between. CDR3 sequence reads: CASSSTPHGGSLGGYTF. CDR3 nucleotide sequence: TGTGCCAGCAGTTCAACACCCCACGGGGGAAGTCTTGGTGGCTACACCTTC.

A word on this clone: Other nucleotide sequences in the sample specify the same CDR3. The V call is TRBV18, the J call TRBJ2-7; tentative D call: TRBD1 (6 bases). Per the germline V gene, CDR1 is KGHSH and CDR2 is LQKENI. The V and J ends lost 3 bases and 0 bases respectively, with 9 bases between them. The CDR3 extends over 14 amino acids. The CDR3 nucleotides read TGTGCCAGCTCACCTGGACAGAGCTCCTACGAGCAGTACTTC. This gives the protein CASSPGQSSYEQYF.

This rearrangement joins TRBV18 to TRBJ2-7, with TRBD1 matching 10 bases. With V trimmed by 4 bases and J by 4 bases, 7 bases remained unmatched. The CDR3 has 15 residues. Germline CDR1 and CDR2: KGHSH and LQKENI. CDR3 DNA sequence: TGTGCCAGCTCACAAAAGACAGGGGGCGAGTACGAGCAGTACTTC. This gives the protein CASSQKTGGEYEQYF.

V gene TRBV5-1 combines with J gene TRBJ2-5; TRBD1 matches at 9 bases. Germline loops: CDR1 SGHRS, CDR2 YFSETQ. This CDR3 comprises 16 residues. V gave up 5 bases and J gave up 5 bases; unmatched junction bases: 13. The CDR3 sequence: CASRLTGGRGLETQYF. For the CDR3, the DNA is TGCGCCAGCAGACTAACAGGGGGCCGTGGTTTGGAGACCCAGTACTTC.

This chain joins TRBV7-3 and TRBJ2-1; 9 bases line up with TRBD1. This CDR3 contains 15 residues. CDR1 SGHTA and CDR2 FQGTGA come from the germline V gene. Trimming cost V 6 bases and J 3 bases; bases outside gene matches: 6. The chain's CDR3 is CASSPTGGSYNEQFF. CDR3 in DNA: TGTGCCAGCAGTCCTACAGGGGGCAGCTACAATGAGCAGTTCTTC.

This clone was detected only once. This chain joins TRBV10-1 and TRBJ2-5; the match to TRBD2 covers 9 bases. This CDR3 is built from 12 residues. CDR1 and CDR2 from the germline V gene are WNHNN and SYGVQD (reference sequence). The CDR3 loop reads CEPRLAGETQYF. DNA for the CDR3: TGCGAACCGCGGCTAGCGGGGGAGACCCAGTACTTC.

This clone was seen once. The CDR3: CASSILRDSYGYTF. The CDR3 DNA reads as TGTGCCAGCAGTATCCTCCGGGACAGCTATGGCTACACCTTC. The chain employs TRBV28 and TRBJ1-2; 7 bases match TRBD1. J lost 4 bases, V lost 5 bases, and 7 bases had no gene match. The CDR3 is 14 amino acids. The germline V gene encodes CDR1 MDHEN and CDR2 SYDVKM.

The V gene is TRBV29-1, the J gene TRBJ2-1, with D perhaps matching TRBD2 (6 bases). V was pared by 7 bases and J by 1 base, with 17 bases between. The germline V gene has CDR1 SQVTM and CDR2 ANQGSEA. The CDR3 extends over 15 amino acids. CDR3 sequence (DNA): TGCAGCGCCCTGCCCGGGACTGCTTCCTACAATGAGCAGTTCTTC. This codes for CSALPGTASYNEQFF.

The chain carries TRBV19 and TRBJ1-2; tentatively, D is TRBD1 (6 bases). This CDR3 spans 12 amino acids. The V end was cut by 5 bases, the J end by 5 bases, with 9 bases between. Germline CDR1 reads LNHDA; CDR2 reads SQIVND (reference sequence). The CDR3 loop is CASSEQGYGYTF. CDR3 nucleotides: TGTGCCAGTAGTGAACAGGGATATGGCTACACCTTC.

V and J are TRBV9 and TRBJ1-5; D unresolved. Germline CDR1 is SGDLS and CDR2 is YYNGEE. CDR3 length equals 15 residues. The V end lost 4 bases, the J end lost 6 bases, and 17 bases lay between the germline ends. CDR3: CASSQGATVRQPQHF. The CDR3 nucleotides are TGTGCCAGCAGCCAAGGAGCTACCGTTCGTCAGCCCCAGCATTTT.